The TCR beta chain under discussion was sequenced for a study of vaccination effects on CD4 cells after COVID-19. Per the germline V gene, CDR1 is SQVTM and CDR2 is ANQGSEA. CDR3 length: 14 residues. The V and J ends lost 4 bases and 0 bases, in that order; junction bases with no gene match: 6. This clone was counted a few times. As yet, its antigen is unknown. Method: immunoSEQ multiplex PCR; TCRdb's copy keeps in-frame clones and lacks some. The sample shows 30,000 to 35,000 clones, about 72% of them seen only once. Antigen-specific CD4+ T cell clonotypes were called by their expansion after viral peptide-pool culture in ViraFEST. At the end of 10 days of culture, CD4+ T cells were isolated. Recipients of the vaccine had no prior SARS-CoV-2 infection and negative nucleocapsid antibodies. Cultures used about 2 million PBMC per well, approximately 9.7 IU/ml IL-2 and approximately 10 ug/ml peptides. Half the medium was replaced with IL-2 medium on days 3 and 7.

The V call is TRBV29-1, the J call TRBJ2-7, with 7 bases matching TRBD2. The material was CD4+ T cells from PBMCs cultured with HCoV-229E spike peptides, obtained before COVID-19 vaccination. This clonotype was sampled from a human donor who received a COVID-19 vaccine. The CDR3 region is CSVGGRGSSYEQYF. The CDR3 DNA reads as TGCAGCGTTGGAGGGAGGGGAAGCTCCTACGAGCAGTACTTC.